This record covers a single T cell receptor (beta chain). The method was immunoSEQ multiplex PCR; TCRdb's version includes in-frame clones alone and lacks a portion of them. The data hold 75,000 to 90,000 clones, with approximately 92% observed a single time. This sample was taken from a study of human versus mouse CDR3 diversity and MHC coevolution. This TCR was sampled from a person aged 25-75 years in good health. Sequencing was carried out using naive CD4+ T cells from blood. Subset meaning: CD45RO-negative CD62L-positive naive CD4 T cells.

Written as DNA, the CDR3 is TGCACCAGCAGCTATGGGGGAGACAGGGTCTACGAGCAGTACTTC. Protein product: CTSSYGGDRVYEQYF. This chain joins TRBV1 and TRBJ2-5; TRBD1 is the table's D call, not checked against the DNA. The J call may be in error: the DNA end matches TRBJ2-7 better. TRBV1 is deemed a pseudogene. The CDR3 has 15 residues.